Listed below are T cell receptor beta chains from one sample, sequenced in a study of human T cells and chemical hapten exposure. TCRdb re-derived calls from the RACE reads in MiXCR, one entry per CDR3 protein. The sample has 340,000 or so distinct CDR3 sequences, roughly 6.9% seen once. This specimen was whole blood, taken in connection with sensitization to the hapten diphenylcyclopropenone (DPC). The receptors here all came from a young woman with alopecia areata. Some clones in this sample may be carry-over from other donors' samples. CDR3s include the opening cysteine and the closing phenylalanine or tryptophan. Fields, in order: J gene, D gene, V gene, clone size, CDR3 protein, CDR3 DNA. A D gene is named only where the DNA matches it firmly. For some rows the clone size is stated as once, few or many, or as a class when expanded; others skip it.

TRBJ2-1 | TRBD2 | TRBV6-5 | few | CASRTLAGGKNEQFF | TGTGCCAGCAGGACACTAGCGGGGGGGAAAAATGAGCAGTTCTTC
TRBJ1-5 | NA | TRBV29-1 | NA | CSVGDLARQGLDQPQHF | TGCAGCGTTGGGGATTTAGCGCGGCAGGGACTCGATCAGCCCCAGCATTTT
TRBJ1-1 | NA | TRBV6-5 | NA | CASNFGGVPEAFF | TGTGCCAGCAATTTTGGCGGGGTCCCTGAAGCTTTCTTT
TRBJ1-2 | NA | TRBV29-1 | NA | CSVKEDSTYGYTF | TGCAGCGTTAAGGAGGACTCCACCTATGGCTACACCTTC
TRBJ2-3 | NA | TRBV25-1 | NA | CASMDSNGFTDTQYF | TGTGCCAGCATGGACTCTAACGGGTTCACAGATACGCAGTATTTT
TRBJ2-3 | NA | TRBV5-1 | NA | CASSTPAVSSTDTQYF | TGCGCCAGCAGCACACCTGCCGTTTCTAGCACAGATACGCAGTATTTT
TRBJ2-2 | TRBD1 | TRBV5-6 | few | CASSLAGTVNTGELFF | TGTGCCAGCAGCTTGGCCGGGACAGTGAACACCGGGGAGCTGTTTTTT
TRBJ2-3 | TRBD2 | TRBV29-1 | many | CSVGVRGGPDTQYF | TGCAGCGTTGGAGTGCGGGGGGGCCCAGATACGCAGTATTTT
TRBJ2-1 | NA | TRBV10-3 | many | CAISESVSEQFF | TGTGCCATCAGTGAGTCGGTTTCTGAGCAGTTCTTC
TRBJ2-3 | NA | TRBV10-3 | NA | CAISEKGVSSTDTQYF | TGTGCCATCAGTGAGAAAGGGGTCTCTAGCACAGATACGCAGTATTTT
TRBJ2-5 | TRBD2 | TRBV6-5 | many | CASSQSSGQETQYF | TGTGCCAGCAGTCAATCTAGCGGCCAAGAGACCCAGTACTTC
TRBJ2-5 | NA | TRBV11-2 | many | CASSLALATQYF | TGTGCCAGCAGCTTAGCGCTAGCGACCCAGTACTTC
TRBJ1-1 | NA | TRBV20-1 | many | CSATGSPSGNTEAFF | TGCAGTGCTACGGGGTCCCCTTCCGGAAACACTGAAGCTTTCTTT
TRBJ2-1 | NA | TRBV6-2/TRBV6-3 | NA | CASSYTRLENDEQFF | TGTGCCAGCAGTTACACGCGACTAGAGAACGATGAGCAGTTCTTC
TRBJ1-1 | NA | TRBV29-1 | few | CSAQGDTEAFF | TGCAGCGCACAGGGAGACACTGAAGCTTTCTTT
TRBJ2-6 | TRBD1 | TRBV10-3 | NA | CAIRGTGSGANVLTF | TGTGCCATCAGGGGGACAGGGTCTGGGGCCAACGTCCTGACTTTC
TRBJ2-7 | TRBD1 | TRBV28 | NA | CASNGQGEGEQYF | TGTGCCAGCAACGGACAGGGGGAAGGCGAGCAGTACTTC
TRBJ2-3 | NA | TRBV6-6 | NA | CASCPLLRSSTDTQYF | TGTGCCAGCTGCCCGCTATTACGTTCTAGCACAGATACGCAGTATTTT
TRBJ2-1 | TRBD1 | TRBV28 | NA | CASKPTGKGNEQFF | TGTGCCAGCAAACCGACAGGGAAAGGCAATGAGCAGTTCTTC
TRBJ1-1 | NA | TRBV3-1 | many | CASRDWNTEAFF | TGTGCCAGCAGGGATTGGAACACTGAAGCTTTCTTT
TRBJ2-1 | TRBD2 | TRBV13 | many | CASSLVLAGEYNEQFF | TGTGCCAGCAGCTTGGTCCTAGCGGGGGAATACAATGAGCAGTTCTTC
TRBJ1-4 | NA | TRBV12-3/TRBV12-4 | many | CASSCHLF | TGTGCCAGCAGTTGCCATCTTTTT